This passage covers 29 T cell receptor beta chains from one sample sequenced in a study of blood T cell repertoires in COVID-19. Using immunoSEQ multiplex PCR, the repertoire was profiled, and TCRdb retains in-frame clones only, with some absent. The sample consists of over 70,000 clones, around 85% of them appearing once. Material for sequencing was peripheral blood. The receptors stem from a man older than 75 with acute or convalescent COVID-19.

The gene calls are TRBV6-2 or TRBV6-3 and TRBJ1-2, with 9 bases matching TRBD1. Per the germline V gene, CDR1 is MNHEY and CDR2 is SVGEGT. CDR3 length: 13 residues. The V and J ends lost 6 bases and 8 bases, in that order; junction bases with no gene match: 7. CDR3 DNA: TGTGCCAGCAGCCTGGGACAGGGAAGCGGCTACACCTTC. This translates into CASSLGQGSGYTF.

This chain links TRBV5-4 with TRBJ2-7, with TRBD2 matching over 7 bases. The germline V gene has CDR1 SGHNT and CDR2 YYREEE (reference sequence). The CDR3 length is 17 residues. Trimming cost V 0 bases and J 7 bases; bases outside gene matches: 16. Here the CDR3 DNA reads TGTGCCAGCAGCTTGGAACGGGACGGGGAGCTAGCGGAGGAGCAGTACTTC. Translated, it gives CASSLERDGELAEEQYF.

The rearrangement uses TRBV4-2 and TRBJ1-1, with TRBD1 matching 9 bases. This CDR3 has 18 residues. Germline V gene lookup returns CDR1 LGHNA and CDR2 YNFKEQ. Germline trimming cut 0 bases from V and 6 bases from J; bases unmatched to any gene: 14. CDR3 bases: TGTGCCAGCAGCCAAGAGCCGGGACAGGGAGCAAAAAAGGCTGAAGCTTTCTTT. It codes for CASSQEPGQGAKKAEAFF.

The gene calls are TRBV12-3 or TRBV12-4 and TRBJ1-2; D is unclear. V was shortened by 4 bases and J by 3 bases, with 9 bases between the two germline ends. The CDR3 is 13 residues long. CDR3 in amino acids: CASSSPGYYGYTF. CDR3 DNA: TGTGCCAGCAGTTCTCCGGGATACTATGGCTACACCTTC.

V gene TRBV19 combines with J gene TRBJ1-6, with 7 bases identical to TRBD1. The CDR3 totals 14 residues. The germline V gene has CDR1 LNHDA and CDR2 SQIVND (reference sequence). With 4 bases clipped from V and 8 bases from J, the junction kept 5 bases outside the gene matches. For the CDR3, the DNA is TGTGCCAGTAGTACAAGGGGGCTGGATTCACCCCTCCACTTT. Translated, it gives CASSTRGLDSPLHF.

The chain recombines TRBV27 with TRBJ1-1; D call uncertain. The V gene's germline CDR1 is MNHEY and CDR2 SMNVEV (reference sequence). The CDR3 is 14 amino acids. The CDR3 coding sequence is TGTAACAGCAAGGGAGTGGCGGCGAACACTGAAGCTTTCTTT. Amino acid sequence: CNSKGVAANTEAFF.

The CDR3 spells CASSQSQGRFF. The CDR3 region has the DNA TGTGCCAGCAGCCAATCCCAGGGGCGGTTCTTC. The chain uses TRBV3-1 (or the pseudogene TRBV3-2) and TRBJ2-1, with D perhaps TRBD1 (6 bases). CDR1 is LGHDT and CDR2 is YNNKEL in the germline V gene (reference sequence). V was clipped by 2 bases and J by 15 bases, with 11 bases between them. The CDR3 consists of 11 residues.

V is TRBV5-1 and J is TRBJ2-2; a weak D match, TRBD2 (6 bases). Germline values: CDR1 SGHRS, CDR2 YFSETQ. The germline V and J ends were trimmed by 6 bases and 0 bases, with 9 bases remaining between them. This CDR3 comprises 14 residues. CDR3 amino acids: CASIGGANTGELFF. The CDR3 DNA sequence: TGCGCCAGCATCGGGGGAGCGAACACCGGGGAGCTGTTTTTT.

V gene TRBV6-5 combines with J gene TRBJ2-5; TRBD1 matches 9 bases. CDR3 length: 15 amino acids. Per germline, CDR1 MNHEY and CDR2 SVGAGI. V lost 4 bases to trimming and J lost 5 bases; unmatched junction nucleotides: 8. CDR3 sequence reads: CASSSPTDRGETQYF. In DNA, the CDR3 is TGTGCCAGCAGTTCACCTACCGACAGGGGGGAGACCCAGTACTTC.

This chain joins TRBV30 and TRBJ1-6, with a tentative D call TRBD1 (5 bases). This CDR3 has 12 amino acids. CDR1 and CDR2 (germline): GTSNPN, SVGIG (reference sequence). V lost 6 bases and J 9 bases, leaving 12 bases between the germline ends. The DNA of the CDR3 is TGTGCCTGCAGGATACAGGTTTCACCCCTCCACTTT. Translating gives CACRIQVSPLHF.

This clone occurred once. The chain couples TRBV5-6 to TRBJ2-7, with D hard to call. Trimming removed 4 bases at V and 2 bases at J, with 4 bases between. Germline CDR1 is SGHDT and CDR2 is YYEEEE. This CDR3 has 11 residues. CDR3 region: CASSVTYEQYF. The CDR3 bases are TGTGCCAGCAGCGTAACCTACGAGCAGTACTTC.

The gene calls are TRBV28 and TRBJ2-2, with TRBD2 matching over 12 bases. Germline CDR1 MDHEN, CDR2 SYDVKM. This CDR3 is built from 17 residues. The V and J ends lost 5 bases and 4 bases, in that order; junction bases with no gene match: 8. The CDR3 loop is CASSPHELAGGTGELFF. The CDR3 nucleotides are TGTGCCAGCAGTCCACACGAACTAGCGGGAGGCACCGGGGAGCTGTTTTTT.

The chain combines TRBV5-1 with TRBJ1-6; 10 bases are a match to TRBD1. Germline CDR1 is SGHRS and CDR2 is YFSETQ. The CDR3 covers 16 residues. V lost 2 bases to trimming and J lost 5 bases; unmatched junction nucleotides: 4. DNA for the CDR3: TGCGCCAGCAGCTTTACCGGGACAGGGGATAATTCACCCCTCCACTTT. This gives the protein CASSFTGTGDNSPLHF.

The rearrangement links TRBV7-9 to TRBJ2-6, with unresolved D. CDR1 and CDR2 from the germline V gene are SEHNR and FQNEAQ (reference sequence). The V gene lost 2 bases and the J gene lost 0 bases, with 8 bases spanning the gap. There are 16 residues in the CDR3. CDR3: CASSLPVVSGANVLTF. The CDR3 nucleotides read TGTGCCAGCAGCTTACCAGTTGTCTCTGGGGCCAACGTCCTGACTTTC.

The V gene is TRBV7-2, the J gene TRBJ1-5; a possible D gene is TRBD1 (6 bases). Germline V CDR1 and CDR2: SGHTA, FQGNSA. V was trimmed by 5 bases and J by 4 bases, leaving 15 bases between them. This CDR3 has 15 residues. CDR3 in DNA: TGTGCCAGCAGCGCGCTAGGACAGCGAAATCAGCCCCAGCATTTT. Protein: CASSALGQRNQPQHF.

The rearrangement joins TRBV12-5 to TRBJ2-5; 7 nucleotides match TRBD1. The length of the CDR3 is 12 residues. Trimming at V came to 7 bases and at J to 5 bases, leaving 4 bases not matched to a gene. Germline V gene sequence: CDR1 LGHNT, CDR2 FRNRAP. The CDR3 DNA is TGTGCTAGTGAGGGGGCGAGGGAGACCCAGTACTTC. Protein sequence: CASEGARETQYF.

This rearrangement joins TRBV28 to TRBJ1-5, with 8 bases matching TRBD1. Germline V gene sequence: CDR1 MDHEN, CDR2 SYDVKM. This CDR3 contains 14 residues. V was pared by 5 bases and J by 6 bases, with 6 bases of the junction left unmatched. CDR3 region: CASSLQGAGQPQHF. The DNA for the CDR3 is TGTGCCAGCAGTCTTCAGGGGGCGGGTCAGCCCCAGCATTTT.

J is TRBJ2-7 and V is TRBV14, with 9 nucleotides matching TRBD2. This CDR3 is built from 13 residues. Germline V gives CDR1 SGHDN, CDR2 FVKESK. The trim removed 4 bases at V and 6 bases at J, leaving 4 bases unmatched. CDR3 residues: CASSLGLAREQYF. The CDR3 region has the DNA TGTGCCAGCAGCCTAGGACTAGCGCGCGAGCAGTACTTC.

The chain couples TRBV28 to TRBJ2-7, with TRBD2 identical over 10 bases. Germline CDR1 is MDHEN and CDR2 is SYDVKM. V lost 3 bases to trimming and J lost 0 bases; unmatched junction nucleotides: 17. This CDR3 region has 20 residues. The CDR3 spells CASSLSGLRLAGAYSYEQYF. The CDR3 DNA reads TGTGCCAGCAGTTTGAGTGGGCTGCGGCTAGCGGGGGCCTACTCCTACGAGCAGTACTTC.

The gene calls are TRBV19 and TRBJ2-1; D is possibly TRBD1 (6 bases). The V gene lost 8 bases and the J gene lost 4 bases, with 21 bases spanning the gap. The CDR3 sequence is 16 residues long. Germline V CDR1 and CDR2: LNHDA, SQIVND (reference sequence). CDR3 bases: TGTGCCAGTCGGCGGACAGTAACCTGGGGGTACAATGAGCAGTTCTTC. It encodes CASRRTVTWGYNEQFF.

As DNA, the CDR3 is TGTGCCAGCAGTTTATCCGGGTCTCGTTCCTATGGCTACACCTTC. Its protein product is CASSLSGSRSYGYTF. V and J are TRBV27 and TRBJ1-2; no reliable D call. With 0 bases removed from V and 4 bases from J, the gap between germline ends came to 12 bases. The CDR3 has 15 amino acids. The germline V gene has CDR1 MNHEY and CDR2 SMNVEV (reference sequence).

This chain links TRBV21-1 with TRBJ2-1; no DNA check was done on the table's D call, TRBD2. TRBV21-1 is given as a pseudogene. This CDR3 has 15 residues. The CDR3 DNA sequence: TGTGCCAGCATGCCAAGGGGGGGATGGCTAGATGAGCAGTTCTTC. Translated: CASMPRGGWLDEQFF.

The rearrangement joins TRBV28 to TRBJ1-2; D is undetermined. The CDR3 consists of 14 residues. Per the germline V gene, CDR1 is MDHEN and CDR2 is SYDVKM. V was clipped by 7 bases and J by 0 bases, with 12 bases between them. As DNA, the CDR3 is TGTGCCAGCACCACAGCCCCCACTAACTATGGCTACACCTTC. It translates to CASTTAPTNYGYTF.

The chain is built from TRBV29-1 and TRBJ1-5; D gene ambiguous. The CDR3 runs to 12 residues. V lost 5 bases to trimming and J lost 5 bases, with 10 bases between them. Germline CDR1 SQVTM, CDR2 ANQGSEA. As DNA, the CDR3 is TGCAGCGTTAGTAAGGGAGATCAGCCCCAGCATTTT. This encodes CSVSKGDQPQHF.

This clone has more than one count but fewer than ten. This chain links TRBV28 with TRBJ2-3, with 7 bases that match TRBD2. V shed 5 bases and J 2 bases; nucleotides not matched to a gene: 7. CDR1 MDHEN and CDR2 SYDVKM come from the germline V gene. The CDR3 has 15 residues. In DNA form, the CDR3 reads TGTGCCAGCAGTGGAGCGGGGCCCCCCACAGATACGCAGTATTTT. Residues: CASSGAGPPTDTQYF.

CDR3: CASSPRITGQRGNTEAFF. As DNA, the CDR3 is TGCGCCAGCAGCCCACGGATAACGGGACAGCGAGGGAACACTGAAGCTTTCTTT. The chain recombines TRBV5-1 with TRBJ1-1, with 7 bases fitting TRBD1. Germline loops: CDR1 SGHRS, CDR2 YFSETQ. The J segment lost 1 base and the V segment lost 4 bases, leaving 16 bases of the junction unmatched. This CDR3 contains 18 residues.

The DNA for the CDR3 is TGCGCCAGCAGCTTGGTCGGGGTATCGGGAACTGAAGCTTTCTTT. The encoded protein is CASSLVGVSGTEAFF. The gene calls are TRBV5-1 and TRBJ1-1; D not resolved. Per the germline V gene, CDR1 is SGHRS and CDR2 is YFSETQ. V was shortened by 0 bases and J by 5 bases, with 14 bases between the two germline ends. The CDR3 spans 15 residues. Complete variable domain (other parts from reference TRBV5-1 and TRBJ1-1): KAGVTQTPRYLIKTRGQQVTLSCSPISGHRSVSWYQQTPGQGLQFLFEYFSETQRNKGNFPGRFSGRQFSNSRSEMNVSTLELGDSALYLCASSLVGVSGTEAFFGQGTRLTVV.

This chain uses TRBV7-6 with TRBJ1-5; TRBD1 matches 8 bases. CDR1 and CDR2 from the germline V gene are SGHVS and FNYEAQ. J lost 1 base, V lost 1 base, and 0 bases had no gene match. This CDR3 comprises 15 residues. The CDR3 bases are TGTGCCAGCAGCTTAGGGACAGGGAGCAATCAGCCCCAGCATTTT. This gives the protein CASSLGTGSNQPQHF.

The chain couples TRBV29-1 to TRBJ1-1; 7 bases line up with TRBD1. The CDR3 is 11 residues long. The germline V gene encodes CDR1 SQVTM and CDR2 ANQGSEA. V was pared by 1 base and J by 9 bases, with 2 bases of the junction left unmatched. The CDR3 is CSVEATGKAFF. The DNA for the CDR3 is TGCAGCGTTGAAGCGACAGGGAAAGCTTTCTTT. The variable domain in full, completed from reference TRBV29-1 and TRBJ1-1, reads SAVISQKPSRDICQRGTSLTIQCQVDSQVTMMFWYRQQPGQSLTLIATANQGSEATYESGFVIDKFPISRPNLTFSTLTVSNMSPEDSSIYLCSVEATGKAFFGQGTRLTVV.